The entry that follows covers one T cell receptor (beta chain) sequence. Its antigen is as yet unknown. The data stem from a study of T-cell memory formation after mild COVID-19. Findings and limits, study-wide: Prior to infection, memory already included some responding clones, suggesting cross-reactive memory joined.

Each CDR3 protein is one row after TCRdb ran MiXCR on the 5' RACE reads. The sample holds under 200,000 distinct CDR3 sequences, around a third seen once. The CDR3 runs 15 residues. V was shortened by 2 bases and J by 1 base, with 12 bases between the two germline ends. The V gene's germline CDR1 is LNHNV and CDR2 YYDKDF (reference sequence). Material: PBMCs or a T cell subset sorted from them (not recorded which). The source is an adult woman who had mild COVID-19 (a few samples of this study predate the infection). Cell type and time point are not known. The chain links TRBV15 to TRBJ2-7, with D tentatively TRBD1 (6 bases). In DNA, the CDR3 is TGTGCCACCAGCAGAACAAGGGGGAGATCCTACGAGCAGTACTTC. Its translation is CATSRTRGRSYEQYF.